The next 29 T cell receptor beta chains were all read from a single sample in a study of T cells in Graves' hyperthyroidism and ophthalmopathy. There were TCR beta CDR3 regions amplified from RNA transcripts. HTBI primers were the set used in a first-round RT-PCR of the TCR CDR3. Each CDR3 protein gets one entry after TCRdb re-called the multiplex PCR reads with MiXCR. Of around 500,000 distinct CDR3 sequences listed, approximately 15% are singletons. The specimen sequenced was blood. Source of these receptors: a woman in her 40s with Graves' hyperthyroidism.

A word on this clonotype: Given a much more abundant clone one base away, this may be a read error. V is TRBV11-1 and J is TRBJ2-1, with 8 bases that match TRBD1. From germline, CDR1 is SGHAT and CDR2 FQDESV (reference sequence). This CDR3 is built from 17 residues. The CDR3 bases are TGTGCCAGCAGCTTAGCGCTCGGAGGGACAGGCTACAATGGGCAGTTCTTC. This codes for CASSLALGGTGYNGQFF.

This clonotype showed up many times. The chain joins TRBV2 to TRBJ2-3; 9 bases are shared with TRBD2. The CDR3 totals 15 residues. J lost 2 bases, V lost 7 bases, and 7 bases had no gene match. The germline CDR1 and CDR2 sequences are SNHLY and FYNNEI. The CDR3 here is CASNPTSGFTDTQYF. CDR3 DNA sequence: TGTGCCAGCAACCCGACTAGCGGCTTCACAGATACGCAGTATTTT.

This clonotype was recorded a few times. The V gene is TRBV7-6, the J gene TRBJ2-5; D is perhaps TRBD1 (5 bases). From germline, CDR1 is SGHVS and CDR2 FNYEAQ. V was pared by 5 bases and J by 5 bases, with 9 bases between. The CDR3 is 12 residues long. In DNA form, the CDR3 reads TGTGCCAGCAGCGGCAGGGTTGAGACCCAGTACTTC. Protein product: CASSGRVETQYF.

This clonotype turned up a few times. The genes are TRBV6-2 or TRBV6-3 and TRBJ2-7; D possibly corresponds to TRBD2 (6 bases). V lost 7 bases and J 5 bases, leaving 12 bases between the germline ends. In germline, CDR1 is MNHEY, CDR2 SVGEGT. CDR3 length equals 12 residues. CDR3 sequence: CASTSGRNEQYF. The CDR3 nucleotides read TGTGCCAGCACCTCTGGGAGGAACGAGCAGTACTTC.

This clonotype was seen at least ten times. CDR3 region: CASRPGTQNTGELFF. CDR3 in DNA: TGTGCCAGCAGACCCGGGACCCAGAACACCGGGGAGCTGTTTTTT. The V gene is TRBV28, the J gene TRBJ2-2; D possibly uses TRBD1 or TRBD2 (5 bases each). Trimming took 6 bases from V and 1 from J, leaving 12 bases between them. The CDR3 contains 15 residues. Germline-derived CDR1 and CDR2 are MDHEN and SYDVKM.

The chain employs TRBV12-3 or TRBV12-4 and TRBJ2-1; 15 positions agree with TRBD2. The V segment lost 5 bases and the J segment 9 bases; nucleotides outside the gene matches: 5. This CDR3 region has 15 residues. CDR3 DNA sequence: TGTGCCAGCAGTACCGGGACTAGCGGGAGGAGTGAGCAGTTCTTC. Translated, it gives CASSTGTSGRSEQFF.

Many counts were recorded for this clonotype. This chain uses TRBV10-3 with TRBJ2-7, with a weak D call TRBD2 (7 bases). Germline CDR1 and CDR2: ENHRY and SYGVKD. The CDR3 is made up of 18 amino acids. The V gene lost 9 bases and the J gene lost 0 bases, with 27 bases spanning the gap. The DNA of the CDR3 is TGTGCCATTAGGAGGGGGGGCTTCTCTCCCCTCAGCTCCTACGAGCAGTACTTC. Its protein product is CAIRRGGFSPLSSYEQYF.

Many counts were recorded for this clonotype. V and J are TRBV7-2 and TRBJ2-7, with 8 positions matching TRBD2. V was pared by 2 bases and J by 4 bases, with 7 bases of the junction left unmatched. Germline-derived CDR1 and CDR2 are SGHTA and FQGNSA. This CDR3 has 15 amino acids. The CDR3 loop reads CASSLLSGSVYEQYF. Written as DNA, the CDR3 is TGTGCCAGCAGCTTACTAAGCGGGAGCGTTTACGAGCAGTACTTC.

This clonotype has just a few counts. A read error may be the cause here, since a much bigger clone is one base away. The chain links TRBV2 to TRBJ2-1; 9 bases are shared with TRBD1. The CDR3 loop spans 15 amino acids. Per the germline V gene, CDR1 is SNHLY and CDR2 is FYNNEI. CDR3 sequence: CASSELQGAYNGQFF. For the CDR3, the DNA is TGTGCCAGCAGTGAATTACAGGGGGCCTACAATGGGCAGTTCTTC.

This CDR3 is CAISEEAGGPYNEQFF. CDR3 nucleotides: TGTGCCATCAGTGAAGAAGCGGGGGGACCATACAATGAGCAGTTCTTC. The chain combines TRBV10-3 with TRBJ2-1; TRBD2 matches at 9 bases. V gave up 3 bases and J gave up 4 bases; unmatched junction bases: 7. The germline V gene has CDR1 ENHRY and CDR2 SYGVKD. The CDR3 length is 16 residues.

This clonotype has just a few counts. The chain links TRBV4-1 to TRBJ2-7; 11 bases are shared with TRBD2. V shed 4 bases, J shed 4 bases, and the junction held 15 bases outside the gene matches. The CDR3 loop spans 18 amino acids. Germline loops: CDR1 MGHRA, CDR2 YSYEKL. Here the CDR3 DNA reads TGCGCCAGCAGCCGAACTAGGACAGGGACTAGCGGAATGTACGAGCAGTACTTC. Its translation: CASSRTRTGTSGMYEQYF.

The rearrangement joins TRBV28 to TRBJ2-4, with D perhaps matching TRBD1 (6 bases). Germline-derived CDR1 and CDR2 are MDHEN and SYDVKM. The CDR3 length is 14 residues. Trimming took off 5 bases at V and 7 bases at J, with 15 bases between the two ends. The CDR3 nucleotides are TGTGCCAGCAGTCGGGCAGGGGACCCCAACATTCAGTACTTC. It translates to CASSRAGDPNIQYF.

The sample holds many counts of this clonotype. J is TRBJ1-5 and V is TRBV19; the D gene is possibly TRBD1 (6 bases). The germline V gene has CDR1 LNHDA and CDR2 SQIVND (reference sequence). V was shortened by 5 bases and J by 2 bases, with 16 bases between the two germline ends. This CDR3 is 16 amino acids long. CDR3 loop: CASSGGPAYGNQPQHF. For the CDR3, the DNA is TGTGCCAGTAGTGGGGGGCCCGCCTACGGCAATCAGCCCCAGCATTTT.

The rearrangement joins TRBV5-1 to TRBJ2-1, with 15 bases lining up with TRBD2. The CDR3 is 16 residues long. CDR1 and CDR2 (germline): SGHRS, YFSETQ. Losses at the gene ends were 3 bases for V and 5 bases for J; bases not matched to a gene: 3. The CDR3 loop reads CASSWGLAGGDNEQFF. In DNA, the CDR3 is TGCGCCAGCAGCTGGGGACTAGCGGGAGGAGACAATGAGCAGTTCTTC.

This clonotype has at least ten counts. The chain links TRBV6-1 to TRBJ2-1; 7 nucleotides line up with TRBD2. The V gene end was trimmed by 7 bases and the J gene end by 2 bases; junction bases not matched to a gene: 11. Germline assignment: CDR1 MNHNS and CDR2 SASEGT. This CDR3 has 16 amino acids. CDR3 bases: TGTGCCAGCAAGGCGGGGGTTGGAGGGGCCTACAATGAGCAGTTCTTC. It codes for CASKAGVGGAYNEQFF.

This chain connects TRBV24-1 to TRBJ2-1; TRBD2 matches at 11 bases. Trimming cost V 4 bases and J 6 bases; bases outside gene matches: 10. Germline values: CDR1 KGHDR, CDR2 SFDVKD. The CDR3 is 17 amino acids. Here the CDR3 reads CATSEETPLAGANEQFF. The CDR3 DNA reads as TGTGCCACCAGTGAAGAAACCCCACTAGCGGGAGCCAATGAGCAGTTCTTC.

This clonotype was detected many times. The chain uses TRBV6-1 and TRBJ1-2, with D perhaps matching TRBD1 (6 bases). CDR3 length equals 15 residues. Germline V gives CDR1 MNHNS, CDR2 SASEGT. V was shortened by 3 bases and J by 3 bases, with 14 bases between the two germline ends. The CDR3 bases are TGTGCCAGCAGTGATGTGAGGGGGAAGGACTATGGCTACACCTTC. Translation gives CASSDVRGKDYGYTF.

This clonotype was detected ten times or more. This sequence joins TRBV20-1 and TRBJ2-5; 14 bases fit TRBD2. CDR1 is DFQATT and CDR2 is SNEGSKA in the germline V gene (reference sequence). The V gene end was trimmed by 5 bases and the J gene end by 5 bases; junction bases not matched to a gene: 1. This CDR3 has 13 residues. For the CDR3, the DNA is TGCAGTGCTGGGACTAGCGGGAGTGAGACCCAGTACTTC. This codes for CSAGTSGSETQYF.

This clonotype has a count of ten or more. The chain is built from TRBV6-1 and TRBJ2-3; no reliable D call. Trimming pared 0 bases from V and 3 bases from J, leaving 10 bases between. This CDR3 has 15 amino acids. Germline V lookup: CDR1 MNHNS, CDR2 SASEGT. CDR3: CASSEARGSTDTQYF. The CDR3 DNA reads TGTGCCAGCAGTGAAGCAAGAGGTAGTACAGATACGCAGTATTTT.

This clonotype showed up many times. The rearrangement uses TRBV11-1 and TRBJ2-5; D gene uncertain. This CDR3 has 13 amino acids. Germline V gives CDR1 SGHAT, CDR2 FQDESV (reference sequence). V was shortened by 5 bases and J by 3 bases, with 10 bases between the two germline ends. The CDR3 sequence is CASSPRPEETQYF. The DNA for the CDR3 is TGTGCCAGCAGCCCGCGACCGGAAGAGACCCAGTACTTC.

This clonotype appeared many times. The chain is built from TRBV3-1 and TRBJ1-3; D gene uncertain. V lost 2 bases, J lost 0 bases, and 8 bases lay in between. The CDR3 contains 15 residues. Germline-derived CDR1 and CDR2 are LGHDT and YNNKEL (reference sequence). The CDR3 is CASSQMAFSGNTIYF. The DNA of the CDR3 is TGTGCCAGCAGCCAAATGGCTTTCTCTGGAAACACCATATATTTT.

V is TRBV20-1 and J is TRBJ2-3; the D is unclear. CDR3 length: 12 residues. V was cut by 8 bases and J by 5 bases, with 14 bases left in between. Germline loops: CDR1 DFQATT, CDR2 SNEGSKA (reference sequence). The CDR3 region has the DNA TGCAGTCTGGGCAGAGATTTAGATACGCAGTATTTT. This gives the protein CSLGRDLDTQYF.

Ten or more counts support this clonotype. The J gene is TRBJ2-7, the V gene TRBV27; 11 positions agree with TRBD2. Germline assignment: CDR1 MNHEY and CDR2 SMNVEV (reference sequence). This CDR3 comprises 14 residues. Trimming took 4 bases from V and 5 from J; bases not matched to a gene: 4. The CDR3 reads CASSYLAGGNEQYF. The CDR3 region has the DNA TGTGCCAGCAGTTACCTAGCGGGAGGAAACGAGCAGTACTTC.

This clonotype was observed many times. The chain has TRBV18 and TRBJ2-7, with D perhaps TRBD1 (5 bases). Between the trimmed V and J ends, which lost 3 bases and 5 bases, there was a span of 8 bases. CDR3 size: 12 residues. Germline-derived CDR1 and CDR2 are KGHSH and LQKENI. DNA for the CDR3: TGTGCCAGCTCACCGCCAGGGCACGAGCAGTACTTC. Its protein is CASSPPGHEQYF. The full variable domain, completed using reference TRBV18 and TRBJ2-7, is NAGVMQNPRHLVRRRGQEARLRCSPMKGHSHVYWYRQLPEEGLKFMVYLQKENIIDESGMPKERFSAEFPKEGPSILRIQQVVRGDSAAYFCASSPPGHEQYFGPGTRLTVT.

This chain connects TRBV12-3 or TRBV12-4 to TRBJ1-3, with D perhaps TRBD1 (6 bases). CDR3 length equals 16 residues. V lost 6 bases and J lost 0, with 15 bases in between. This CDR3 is CASRPTGLSSGNTIYF. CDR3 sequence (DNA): TGTGCCAGCAGGCCGACAGGACTGTCCTCTGGAAACACCATATATTTT.

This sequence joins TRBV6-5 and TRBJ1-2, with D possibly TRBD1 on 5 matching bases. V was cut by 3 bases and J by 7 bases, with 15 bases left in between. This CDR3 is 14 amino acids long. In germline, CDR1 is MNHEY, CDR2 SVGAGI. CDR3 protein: CASSYTGVMTGYTF. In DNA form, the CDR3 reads TGTGCCAGCAGTTATACAGGCGTGATGACTGGCTACACCTTC.

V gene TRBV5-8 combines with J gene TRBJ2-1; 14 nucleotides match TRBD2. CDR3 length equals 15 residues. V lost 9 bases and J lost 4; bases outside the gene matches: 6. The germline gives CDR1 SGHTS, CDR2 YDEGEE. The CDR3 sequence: CAKAGLAGVYNEQFF. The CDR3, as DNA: TGTGCCAAGGCGGGACTAGCGGGAGTGTACAATGAGCAGTTCTTC. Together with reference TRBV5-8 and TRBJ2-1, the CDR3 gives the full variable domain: EAGVTQSPTHLIKTRGQQATLRCSPISGHTSVYWYQQALGLGLQFLLWYDEGEERNRGNFPPRFSGRQFPNYSSELNVNALELEDSALYLCAKAGLAGVYNEQFFGPGTRLTVL.

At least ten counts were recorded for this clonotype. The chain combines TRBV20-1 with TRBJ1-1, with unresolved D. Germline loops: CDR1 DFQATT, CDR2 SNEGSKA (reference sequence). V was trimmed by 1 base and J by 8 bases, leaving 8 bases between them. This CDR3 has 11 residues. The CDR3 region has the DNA TGCAGTGCTAGAGTTCTAGGAGAAGCTTTCTTT. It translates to CSARVLGEAFF.

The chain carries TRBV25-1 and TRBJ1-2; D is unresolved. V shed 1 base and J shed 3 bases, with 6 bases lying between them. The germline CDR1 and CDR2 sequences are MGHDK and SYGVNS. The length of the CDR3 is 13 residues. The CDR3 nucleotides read TGTGCCAGCAGTGAATCTCCCCACTATGGCTACACCTTC. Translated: CASSESPHYGYTF.